These T cell receptor beta chains were read from a single sample in a study of cytomegalovirus exposure and HLA in healthy donors. Using immunoSEQ multiplex PCR, the repertoire was profiled, and TCRdb retains in-frame clones only, with some absent. The sample records under 200,000 clones, just over 75% being singletons. Sequencing was performed on PBMCs. Source of these receptors: a woman aged 30 to 39 in good health and CMV-seropositive. Both conserved end residues are part of each CDR3. The order of the fields is V gene, D gene, clone size, J gene, CDR3 DNA, CDR3 protein. D genes are given only for firm matches. The size entry is marked missing in some rows and otherwise reads once, few, many or a size class.

v_call: TRBV9
d_call: TRBD1
clone_size: few
j_call: TRBJ2-1
cdr3_nt: TGTGCCAGCAGCGCTAACATGAAGGGACAGGGGGCGCGGGATGAGCAGTTCTTC
cdr3_aa: CASSANMKGQGARDEQFF

v_call: TRBV6-4
d_call: TRBD1
clone_size: -
j_call: TRBJ1-2
cdr3_nt: TGTGCCAGCAGTGATTATCCAGGGGGCCCTCGTGGCTACACCTTC
cdr3_aa: CASSDYPGGPRGYTF

v_call: TRBV30
d_call: TRBD1
clone_size: -
j_call: TRBJ1-4
cdr3_nt: TGTGCCTGGAGTGCTACGGACAGGTATAATGAAAAACTGTTTTTT
cdr3_aa: CAWSATDRYNEKLFF

v_call: TRBV19
d_call: -
clone_size: -
j_call: TRBJ2-3
cdr3_nt: TGTGCCAGTAGTATCGCTAGCCGCACAGATACGCAGTATTTT
cdr3_aa: CASSIASRTDTQYF

v_call: TRBV7-2
d_call: TRBD1
clone_size: -
j_call: TRBJ2-7
cdr3_nt: TGTGCCAGCAGCCTGCGAGGACAGGGGACAACCTACGAGCAGTACTTC
cdr3_aa: CASSLRGQGTTYEQYF

v_call: TRBV7-6
d_call: -
clone_size: -
j_call: TRBJ2-7
cdr3_nt: TGTGCCAGCAGCTTAGTTGAGGGCGGGTACGAGCAGTACTTC
cdr3_aa: CASSLVEGGYEQYF

v_call: TRBV5-4
d_call: -
clone_size: -
j_call: TRBJ1-4
cdr3_nt: TGTGCCAGCAGCTTGGGGAAAGGGGGGGCTGAAAAACTGTTTTTT
cdr3_aa: CASSLGKGGAEKLFF

v_call: TRBV11-2
d_call: TRBD1
clone_size: -
j_call: TRBJ1-1
cdr3_nt: TGTGCCAGCAGCTTAGATCGACAGGGGAAAGCTTTCTTT
cdr3_aa: CASSLDRQGKAFF

v_call: TRBV14
d_call: -
clone_size: -
j_call: TRBJ1-6
cdr3_nt: TGTGCCAGCAGCCAAGCCGACAGGTATTCACCCCTCCACTTT
cdr3_aa: CASSQADRYSPLHF

v_call: TRBV5-1
d_call: -
clone_size: -
j_call: TRBJ1-1
cdr3_nt: TGCGCCAGCAGCTTGGCCCTGAACAGGAACACTGAAGCTTTCTTT
cdr3_aa: CASSLALNRNTEAFF

v_call: TRBV6-5
d_call: -
clone_size: few
j_call: TRBJ1-2
cdr3_nt: TGTGCCAGCAGTTACCTATCAGGGGCCGACTACACCTTC
cdr3_aa: CASSYLSGADYTF

v_call: TRBV9
d_call: -
clone_size: -
j_call: TRBJ1-2
cdr3_nt: TGTGCCAGCAGCCCCTCAGGACGGGGGGCGGACTATGGCTACACCTTC
cdr3_aa: CASSPSGRGADYGYTF

v_call: TRBV4-3
d_call: -
clone_size: -
j_call: TRBJ2-2
cdr3_nt: TGCGCCAGCAGCCAAAGCGACAGTTCGAACACCGGGGAGCTGTTTTTT
cdr3_aa: CASSQSDSSNTGELFF

v_call: TRBV2
d_call: -
clone_size: -
j_call: TRBJ1-1
cdr3_nt: TGTGCCAGCAGTGCCCTCTCTACGGGAACCACTGAAGCTTTCTTT
cdr3_aa: CASSALSTGTTEAFF

v_call: TRBV5-1
d_call: -
clone_size: -
j_call: TRBJ1-1
cdr3_nt: TGCGCCAGCAGCTTGGTTTCAGGGTCGAGGAGTACTGAAGCTTTCTTT
cdr3_aa: CASSLVSGSRSTEAFF

v_call: TRBV5-8
d_call: -
clone_size: -
j_call: TRBJ2-5
cdr3_nt: TGTGCCAGCAGCTTAGTAGCTCGGGAGACCCAGTACTTC
cdr3_aa: CASSLVARETQYF

v_call: TRBV10-3
d_call: -
clone_size: once
j_call: TRBJ2-1
cdr3_nt: TGTGCCATCAGTGAATTTCGGGCCAGCGGGAATGAGCAGTTCTTC
cdr3_aa: CAISEFRASGNEQFF

v_call: TRBV27
d_call: -
clone_size: -
j_call: TRBJ2-7
cdr3_nt: TGTGCCAGCAGTAAGGGACTCCCTCCCTACGAGCAGTACTTC
cdr3_aa: CASSKGLPPYEQYF

v_call: TRBV14
d_call: TRBD1
clone_size: -
j_call: TRBJ1-1
cdr3_nt: TGTGCCAGCAGCCAAACGACAGGGGCTGAAGCTTTCTTT
cdr3_aa: CASSQTTGAEAFF

v_call: TRBV28
d_call: -
clone_size: -
j_call: TRBJ2-5
cdr3_nt: TGTGCCAGCAGTACCCGACGGGAATCACAAGAGACCCAGTACTTC
cdr3_aa: CASSTRRESQETQYF

v_call: TRBV27
d_call: TRBD1
clone_size: -
j_call: TRBJ1-1
cdr3_nt: TGTGCCAGCAGCGACGGGACAGGGGGCATTGAGGAAGCTTTCTTT
cdr3_aa: CASSDGTGGIEEAFF

v_call: TRBV6-1
d_call: -
clone_size: -
j_call: TRBJ1-4
cdr3_nt: TGTGCCAGCAGTGAAGTTCAAGGGAGAGGTGAAAAACTGTTTTTT
cdr3_aa: CASSEVQGRGEKLFF

v_call: TRBV7-2
d_call: -
clone_size: once
j_call: TRBJ2-2
cdr3_nt: TGTGCCACGGCCGGGACTCCTAACACCGGGGAGCTGTTTTTT
cdr3_aa: CATAGTPNTGELFF

v_call: TRBV5-1
d_call: -
clone_size: -
j_call: TRBJ1-1
cdr3_nt: TGCGCCAGCAGCCCCCGGAATCCCTCCCGTCCCGGGTTTTCAAACTGGTATGCTGAAGCTTTCTTT
cdr3_aa: CASSPRNPSRPGFSNWYAEAFF

v_call: TRBV29-1
d_call: -
clone_size: -
j_call: TRBJ2-1
cdr3_nt: TGCAGCGTTGCTCCTCTAGGAGGGTACAATGAGCAGTTCTTC
cdr3_aa: CSVAPLGGYNEQFF

v_call: TRBV6-4
d_call: -
clone_size: -
j_call: TRBJ1-1
cdr3_nt: TGTGCCAGCAACCCCTCGGCGGGAAGCGGGGAAGCTTTCTTT
cdr3_aa: CASNPSAGSGEAFF

v_call: TRBV2
d_call: TRBD1
clone_size: -
j_call: TRBJ2-7
cdr3_nt: TGTGCCACGTCACCTTGGGGGGCCACAAGTGGGACAGGGAGCGTGAGCGAGCAGTACTTC
cdr3_aa: CATSPWGATSGTGSVSEQYF

v_call: TRBV6-5
d_call: TRBD1
clone_size: -
j_call: TRBJ2-5
cdr3_nt: TGTGCCAGCAGTTACTCGGTGACAGGGGAGACCCAGTACTTC
cdr3_aa: CASSYSVTGETQYF

v_call: TRBV2
d_call: TRBD1
clone_size: -
j_call: TRBJ2-7
cdr3_nt: TGTGCCAGCAGTACCGGGACAGCGTACGAGCAGTACTTC
cdr3_aa: CASSTGTAYEQYF

v_call: TRBV28
d_call: TRBD1
clone_size: -
j_call: TRBJ2-5
cdr3_nt: TGTGCCAGCAATACCGGGACAGGGGGAGAGACCCAGTACTTC
cdr3_aa: CASNTGTGGETQYF

v_call: TRBV2
d_call: TRBD1
clone_size: -
j_call: TRBJ1-1
cdr3_nt: TGTGCCAGCAGTGGACGATCAACAGGGGGTTCTGAAGCTTTCTTT
cdr3_aa: CASSGRSTGGSEAFF

v_call: TRBV30
d_call: -
clone_size: -
j_call: TRBJ2-7
cdr3_nt: TGTGCCTGGAGTGTACGCAGGGTCAGGGCCTACGAGCAGTACTTC
cdr3_aa: CAWSVRRVRAYEQYF

v_call: TRBV5-4
d_call: -
clone_size: -
j_call: TRBJ2-7
cdr3_nt: TGTGCCAGCAGCTTCCCGGGGTACGAGCAGTACTTC
cdr3_aa: CASSFPGYEQYF

v_call: TRBV5-4
d_call: -
clone_size: -
j_call: TRBJ1-4
cdr3_nt: TGTGCCAGCAGCTTGATCGGGGGGAATGAAAAACTGTTTTTT
cdr3_aa: CASSLIGGNEKLFF

v_call: TRBV5-1
d_call: TRBD1
clone_size: -
j_call: TRBJ2-5
cdr3_nt: TGCGCCAGCAGCTTGACAGGGGTAGACCAAGAGACCCAGTACTTC
cdr3_aa: CASSLTGVDQETQYF

v_call: TRBV30
d_call: -
clone_size: -
j_call: TRBJ1-1
cdr3_nt: TGTGCCTCTTCTCGAGGGGGCACTGAAGCTTTCTTT
cdr3_aa: CASSRGGTEAFF

v_call: TRBV2
d_call: -
clone_size: few
j_call: TRBJ1-3
cdr3_nt: TGTGCCAGCAGTGGAAGCAGGCGAAACACCATATATTTT
cdr3_aa: CASSGSRRNTIYF

v_call: TRBV9
d_call: TRBD2
clone_size: -
j_call: TRBJ2-3
cdr3_nt: TGTGCCAGCAGCCCTTATAGCGGGGGTAGCACAGATACGCAGTATTTT
cdr3_aa: CASSPYSGGSTDTQYF

v_call: TRBV7-2
d_call: TRBD2
clone_size: -
j_call: TRBJ2-5
cdr3_nt: TGTGCCAGCAGCTTAAACGGCTTGGGGGGGGAGACCCAGTACTTC
cdr3_aa: CASSLNGLGGETQYF

v_call: TRBV19
d_call: -
clone_size: -
j_call: TRBJ1-1
cdr3_nt: TGTGCCAGTAGTATCCCGGGGGGCAGGGACACTGAAGCTTTCTTT
cdr3_aa: CASSIPGGRDTEAFF

v_call: TRBV9
d_call: TRBD1
clone_size: once
j_call: TRBJ2-1
cdr3_nt: TGTGCCAGCAGCGTTTCAGGGGGCGACTACAATGAGCAGTTCTTC
cdr3_aa: CASSVSGGDYNEQFF